This TCR beta chain emerged from a study of CD8 T cells in Susac syndrome. Regarding this clonotype: The antigen remains unidentified.

From blood CD8+ and CD4+ T cells, TCR beta sequences were generated. Controls matched for age and sex were healthy donors. TEMRA cells were FACS-enriched, and CD8+ and CD4+ T cells were isolated negatively. Overall study results and limits: Only a relatively small number of individuals were included in the TCR sequencing and HLA analysis.

Losses at the gene ends were 2 bases for V and 6 bases for J; bases not matched to a gene: 0. The CDR3 is made up of 13 amino acids. CDR1 is MNHNY, CDR2 SVGAGI, per germline (reference sequence). Random hexamers were used to reverse transcribe the RNA input (about 0.5 to 1 ug). TCRdb reanalysed the immunoSEQ multiplex PCR reads using MiXCR and keeps one entry per CDR3 protein. Here the sample spans around 190,000 distinct CDR3 sequences, around 95% being singletons. The receptor's source is a human donor in good health. Sample: CD4+ T cells from PBMCs. V and J are TRBV6-6 and TRBJ2-7; 11 bases are shared with TRBD1. CDR3 coding DNA: TGTGCCAGCAGTTACGGGACAGGGGGCGAGCAGTACGTC. Amino acids: CASSYGTGGEQYV.